The 27 T cell receptor beta chains below were found in one sample sequenced in a study of molecular identifiers for immune sequencing clone quantification. One entry per CDR3 protein, called by TCRdb with MiXCR from the PCR reads. The sample yields around 480,000 distinct CDR3 sequences, about 20% seen once. Material for sequencing was naive CD8+ T cells from blood, with Jurkat cell RNA spiked in. Regarding subset: FACS-sorted CD8+CD4-CCR7+CD45RA+ naive T cells. These receptors were collected from a human donor in good health. Some libraries in this study had Jurkat cell RNA spiked in.

The table lists this clonotype with many counts. V gene TRBV12-5 combines with J gene TRBJ1-1; D is possibly TRBD1 (6 bases). Germline V gene sequence: CDR1 LGHNT, CDR2 FRNRAP. V lost 1 base and J lost 5, with 20 bases in between. The CDR3 totals 17 residues. This chain's CDR3 is CASGLAWRGAEVTEAFF. Written as DNA, the CDR3 is TGTGCTAGTGGTTTGGCCTGGCGGGGGGCAGAGGTGACTGAAGCTTTCTTT.

This chain links TRBV19 with TRBJ2-5, with 12 positions matching TRBD1. This CDR3 spans 15 amino acids. The trim removed 1 base at V and 5 bases at J, leaving 2 bases unmatched. CDR1 and CDR2 from the germline V gene are LNHDA and SQIVND (reference sequence). Written as DNA, the CDR3 is TGTGCCAGTAGTATAGGGGACAGGGGGCTGGAGACCCAGTACTTC. It translates to CASSIGDRGLETQYF.

This clonotype was observed at least ten times. V usage is TRBV4-1 and J usage is TRBJ2-3, with 8 bases identical to TRBD2. The trim removed 1 base at V and 4 bases at J, leaving 7 bases unmatched. The CDR3 sequence is 16 residues long. CDR1 is MGHRA, CDR2 YSYEKL, per germline. The CDR3 protein is CASSQGGGLEADTQYF. In nucleotides, the CDR3 is TGCGCCAGCAGCCAAGGCGGGGGGCTGGAGGCAGATACGCAGTATTTT.

This chain joins TRBV12-3 or TRBV12-4 and TRBJ2-1; D perhaps matches TRBD2 (5 bases). CDR3 length: 14 amino acids. Trimming took off 6 bases at V and 5 bases at J, with 14 bases between the two ends. The CDR3 DNA follows: TGTGCCAGCAGCGGACTCTCCCACAACAATGAGCAGTTCTTC. Its protein product is CASSGLSHNNEQFF.

This clonotype was recorded many times. The chain employs TRBV7-9 and TRBJ1-1, with D perhaps matching TRBD1 (5 bases). From germline, CDR1 is SEHNR and CDR2 FQNEAQ (reference sequence). The CDR3 totals 15 residues. Trimming pared 6 bases from V and 4 bases from J, leaving 18 bases between. The CDR3 DNA reads as TGTGCCAGCAGGTCCCCGGGACCACTGATCACTGAAGCTTTCTTT. It specifies CASRSPGPLITEAFF.

V is TRBV5-3 and J is TRBJ2-7; possibly TRBD2 for D (5 bases). TRBV5-3 is treated as an ORF (open reading frame) with a function not yet certain. The CDR3 contains 13 residues. V was trimmed by 8 bases and J by 6 bases, leaving 18 bases between them. In nucleotides, the CDR3 is TGTGCCAGCAGCCCCCATAGAGGGAGCGAGCAGTACTTC. As protein: CASSPHRGSEQYF.

A word on this clonotype: Compared with germline, one end of the junction differs, possibly owing to a read error. V is TRBV7-2 and J is TRBJ2-1; TRBD2 matches 11 bases. The CDR3 has 16 residues. Looked up from germline, CDR1 is SGHTA and CDR2 is FQGNSA. DNA for the CDR3: TGTGTCAGCAGCCCCCGATTAGCGGGAGGGCGGGATGAGCAGTTCTTC. This gives the protein CVSSPRLAGGRDEQFF.

The chain recombines TRBV5-6 with TRBJ2-7; TRBD2 matches at 7 bases. Germline-derived CDR1 and CDR2 are SGHDT and YYEEEE. Unmatched junction bases numbered 14, after V lost 4 bases and J lost 7 bases. This CDR3 is built from 15 residues. The CDR3 region has the DNA TGTGCCAGCAGCGGGGGACTAACCTCTTTTCAGGAGCAGTACTTC. Residues: CASSGGLTSFQEQYF.

This clonotype has a handful of counts. This chain links TRBV5-6 with TRBJ2-3; the D is unclear. This CDR3 spans 16 amino acids. The V gene's germline CDR1 is SGHDT and CDR2 YYEEEE. Trimming left V 4 bases short and J 2 bases short, with 17 bases between. In DNA form, the CDR3 reads TGTGCCAGCAGCCCTGCGGCCCTGGGCCTCACAGATACGCAGTATTTT. Translation: CASSPAALGLTDTQYF.

The rearrangement uses TRBV29-1 and TRBJ2-1; 9 nucleotides match TRBD2. This CDR3 region has 17 residues. Losses at the gene ends were 5 bases for V and 5 bases for J; bases not matched to a gene: 16. Germline V gene lookup returns CDR1 SQVTM and CDR2 ANQGSEA. In DNA, the CDR3 is TGCAGCGTTAGCAGCGGTAGGCGGGGGGGGATACACAATGAGCAGTTCTTC. Translated, it gives CSVSSGRRGGIHNEQFF.

This clonotype was picked up many times. V is TRBV3-1 and J is TRBJ2-7; D gene uncertain. CDR3 length equals 15 residues. Trimming left V 0 bases short and J 7 bases short, with 16 bases between. CDR1 is LGHDT, CDR2 YNNKEL, per germline (reference sequence). CDR3 DNA sequence: TGTGCCAGCAGCCAAGAGTTCGGATTGGCTAGGGAGCAGTACTTC. Translated: CASSQEFGLAREQYF.

This chain links TRBV27 with TRBJ2-7; 16 positions agree with TRBD2. V was clipped by 5 bases and J by 2 bases; unmatched bases: 12. The CDR3 has 19 residues. Per germline, CDR1 MNHEY and CDR2 SMNVEV (reference sequence). CDR3 protein: CASSRQGLAGGPVPYEQYF. The DNA of the CDR3 is TGTGCCAGCAGTAGACAGGGACTAGCGGGGGGGCCTGTCCCCTACGAGCAGTACTTC.

In its sample, this clonotype was seen a few times. This chain joins TRBV5-1 and TRBJ2-7; D is perhaps TRBD1 (6 bases). Looked up from germline, CDR1 is SGHRS and CDR2 is YFSETQ. The CDR3 spans 14 residues. V was trimmed by 4 bases and J by 1 base, leaving 12 bases between them. CDR3 in amino acids: CASSALGHSYEQYF. CDR3 DNA: TGCGCCAGCAGCGCCTTGGGACATTCCTACGAGCAGTACTTC.

This clonotype showed up many times. V is TRBV28 and J is TRBJ2-2; D uncertain. The CDR3 runs 14 residues. Between the trimmed V and J ends, which lost 5 bases and 7 bases, there was a span of 14 bases. Germline loops: CDR1 MDHEN, CDR2 SYDVKM. CDR3 coding DNA: TGTGCCAGCAGTCCTAATTGGGCCGTCGGGGAGCTGTTTTTT. It specifies CASSPNWAVGELFF. Complete variable domain (other parts from reference TRBV28 and TRBJ2-2): DVKVTQSSRYLVKRTGEKVFLECVQDMDHENMFWYRQDPGLGLRLIYFSYDVKMKEKGDIPEGYSVSREKKERFSLILESASTNQTSMYLCASSPNWAVGELFFGEGSRLTVL.

This clonotype has a count of ten or more. The genes are TRBV2 and TRBJ2-3, with D possibly being TRBD1 (6 bases). Deletions cut 3 bases from V and 7 bases from J, with 11 bases between. This CDR3 is built from 13 residues. Germline V lookup: CDR1 SNHLY, CDR2 FYNNEI. For the CDR3, the DNA is TGTGCCAGCAGTGATTTTGGGACAAATACGCAGTATTTT. Translated, it gives CASSDFGTNTQYF. Based on the CDR3 plus reference TRBV2 and TRBJ2-3, the full variable domain is EPEVTQTPSHQVTQMGQEVILRCVPISNHLYFYWYRQILGQKVEFLVSFYNNEISEKSEIFDDQFSVERPDGSNFTLKIRSTKLEDSAMYFCASSDFGTNTQYFGPGTRLTVL.

This clonotype was counted many times. The CDR3 spells CASSLGGQGGPDNSPLHF. CDR3 bases: TGTGCCAGCAGCCTAGGGGGACAGGGAGGGCCGGATAATTCACCCCTCCACTTT. This chain uses TRBV5-4 with TRBJ1-6; the match to TRBD1 covers 9 bases. The germline CDR1 and CDR2 sequences are SGHNT and YYREEE (reference sequence). CDR3 length equals 18 residues. J lost 5 bases, V lost 4 bases, and 13 bases had no gene match.

This clonotype was counted between two and nine times. V and J are TRBV7-2 and TRBJ2-5; no clear D. The germline V gene has CDR1 SGHTA and CDR2 FQGNSA. V was trimmed by 2 bases and J by 0 bases, leaving 7 bases between them. CDR3 length equals 14 residues. CDR3 sequence: CASSLPDNQETQYF. CDR3 coding DNA: TGTGCCAGCAGCTTACCAGACAACCAAGAGACCCAGTACTTC.

There are many counts of this clonotype. J is TRBJ2-7 and V is TRBV7-8, with 8 bases fitting TRBD2. The CDR3 spans 15 residues. V shed 0 bases, J shed 4 bases, and the junction held 5 bases outside the gene matches. Germline V gene data show CDR1 as SGHVS and CDR2 as FQNEAQ. CDR3 protein: CASSLAAGGLYEQYF. The DNA for the CDR3 is TGTGCCAGCAGCTTAGCTGCGGGGGGTTTGTACGAGCAGTACTTC.

This clonotype was seen at least ten times. This chain uses TRBV6-5 with TRBJ1-1; 8 bases fit TRBD1. The V gene's germline CDR1 is MNHEY and CDR2 SVGAGI. The CDR3 runs 14 residues. Trimming cost V 8 bases and J 0 bases; bases outside gene matches: 5. CDR3 protein: CASSHRGMNTEAFF. Written as DNA, the CDR3 is TGTGCCAGCTCTCACAGGGGGATGAACACTGAAGCTTTCTTT.

This clonotype was detected many times. J is TRBJ2-7 and V is TRBV4-1; D might be TRBD1 (6 bases). Between the trimmed V and J ends, which lost 2 bases and 7 bases, there was a span of 18 bases. CDR1 and CDR2 (germline): MGHRA, YSYEKL. The CDR3 consists of 15 residues. The CDR3 is CASSQYRTAVGEQYF. The CDR3 bases are TGCGCCAGCAGCCAATATAGGACAGCCGTGGGGGAGCAGTACTTC.

This clonotype occurred a few times. The chain is built from TRBV11-2 and TRBJ2-6, with unresolved D. Trimming stripped 1 base from V and 0 bases from J, with 10 bases between. The germline V gene has CDR1 SGHAT and CDR2 FQNNGV. This CDR3 is 17 amino acids long. CDR3 coding DNA: TGTGCCAGCAGCTTAGGCAGGCGAGGCTCTGGGGCCAACGTCCTGACTTTC. Translating it yields CASSLGRRGSGANVLTF.

This clonotype appeared a few times. The CDR3 sequence: CASRLQGAQAVNQPQHF. The CDR3 DNA sequence: TGTGCCAGCAGACTCCAGGGAGCCCAAGCAGTTAATCAGCCCCAGCATTTT. The chain employs TRBV6-2 or TRBV6-3 and TRBJ1-5; D is possibly TRBD1 (5 bases). The V gene lost 6 bases and the J gene lost 4 bases, with 22 bases spanning the gap. This CDR3 region has 17 residues. Germline V lookup: CDR1 MNHEY, CDR2 SVGEGT.

The table lists this clonotype with many counts. The rearrangement joins TRBV5-1 to TRBJ2-3; no reliable D call. The CDR3 has 15 amino acids. Germline assignment: CDR1 SGHRS and CDR2 YFSETQ. V was shortened by 0 bases and J by 1 base, with 9 bases between the two germline ends. CDR3 sequence: CASSLVQDRTDTQYF. The CDR3 DNA is TGCGCCAGCAGCTTGGTGCAGGATCGCACAGATACGCAGTATTTT.

This clonotype was observed a handful of times. This rearrangement joins TRBV7-9 to TRBJ2-5; possible D gene TRBD1, 5 bases. This CDR3 spans 16 amino acids. CDR1 is SEHNR, CDR2 FQNEAQ, per germline (reference sequence). The ends were cut back, 4 bases at V and 4 bases at J, with 19 bases in the middle. CDR3 sequence: CASSSQYQGVSETQYF. CDR3 nucleotides: TGTGCCAGCAGCTCTCAATATCAGGGTGTCTCAGAGACCCAGTACTTC.

The table lists this clonotype with a few counts. J is TRBJ1-4 and V is TRBV20-1; a possible D gene is TRBD1 (5 bases). CDR3 length equals 16 residues. CDR1 is DFQATT, CDR2 SNEGSKA, per germline (reference sequence). The ends were cut back, 2 bases at V and 0 bases at J, with 13 bases in the middle. The DNA for the CDR3 is TGCAGTGCTAGACCCATTGACAGTCCAACTAATGAAAAACTGTTTTTT. It translates to CSARPIDSPTNEKLFF.

The V and J genes are TRBV11-2 and TRBJ1-1; D not resolved. The CDR3 is 14 residues long. The ends were cut back, 1 base at V and 8 bases at J, with 14 bases in the middle. Germline CDR1 is SGHAT and CDR2 is FQNNGV. CDR3 DNA sequence: TGTGCCAGCAGCTTAGTTAACCGAGAGCAGGAAGCTTTCTTT. This translates into CASSLVNREQEAFF.

The chain combines TRBV5-3 with TRBJ1-1; maybe TRBD1 (6 bases). TRBV5-3 is marked as an open reading frame, function uncertain. This CDR3 is built from 14 residues. The CDR3 spells CVSSSLDRNTEAFF. CDR3 coding DNA: TGTGTCAGCAGCAGTCTGGACAGGAACACTGAAGCTTTCTTT.